Presented here are 10 T cell receptor beta chains from one specimen sequenced in a study of early T cells in non-severe SARS-CoV-2 infection. TCRdb reprocessed the 5' RACE reads via MiXCR and lists one record per CDR3 protein. The data show tens of thousands of distinct CDR3 sequences, over 13% seen once. The sample was whole blood. These receptors were collected from an adult who was a healthcare worker with PCR-confirmed SARS-CoV-2 infection or an uninfected control (not recorded which).

This clonotype was counted many times. The chain links TRBV11-2 to TRBJ2-3; D tentatively fits TRBD1 or TRBD2 (5 bases each). Germline CDR1 and CDR2: SGHAT and FQNNGV. The CDR3 is 16 residues long. Trimming shortened V by 1 base and J by 1 base, and 12 bases separated the two germline ends. CDR3 nucleotide sequence: TGTGCCAGCAGCTTAGTATCACTAGGGGGCACAGATACGCAGTATTTT. This translates into CASSLVSLGGTDTQYF.

A few counts support this clonotype. The chain links TRBV20-1 to TRBJ2-3; 13 nucleotides match TRBD2. The CDR3 runs to 17 residues. Per the germline V gene, CDR1 is DFQATT and CDR2 is SNEGSKA (reference sequence). Germline trimming cut 3 bases from V and 4 bases from J; bases unmatched to any gene: 10. Here the CDR3 DNA reads TGCAGTGCTAGGAGTTCACTAGCGGGGGGGCCGGCAGATACGCAGTATTTT. It codes for CSARSSLAGGPADTQYF.

This clonotype was seen at least ten times. An end of the junction differs from the germline gene, which may be a read error. CDR3 loop: CVSWAVGDTQYF. The CDR3 bases are TGCGTCAGCTGGGCTGTTGGGGATACGCAGTATTTT. The rearrangement uses TRBV5-1 and TRBJ2-3, with D unclear. The germline gives CDR1 SGHRS, CDR2 YFSETQ. There are 12 residues in the CDR3.

This clonotype occurred a few times. V usage is TRBV6-1 and J usage is TRBJ1-2; perhaps TRBD1 as D (6 bases). CDR3 length equals 13 residues. The V end lost 4 bases, the J end lost 3 bases, and 9 bases lay between the germline ends. Germline V gene lookup returns CDR1 MNHNS and CDR2 SASEGT. This CDR3 reads CASSAQGDYGYTF. In nucleotides, the CDR3 is TGTGCCAGCAGTGCACAGGGAGACTATGGCTACACCTTC.

This clonotype was seen only a few times. The chain carries TRBV12-3 or TRBV12-4 and TRBJ2-1; D is unresolved. The CDR3 totals 15 residues. Trimming removed 6 bases at V and 0 bases at J, with 12 bases between. CDR3 in DNA: TGTGCCAGCAGGCAACAGCCTAGCTCCTACAATGAGCAGTTCTTC. Protein sequence: CASRQQPSSYNEQFF.

This clonotype came up a few times. This rearrangement joins TRBV3-1 to TRBJ1-5; D not certain. The CDR3 totals 18 residues. Trimming took 1 base from V and 2 from J, leaving 18 bases between them. Germline V gene lookup returns CDR1 LGHDT and CDR2 YNNKEL (reference sequence). In DNA, the CDR3 is TGTGCCAGCAGCCAAGGAGTGCCCCTTGAGACTGGCAATCAGCCCCAGCATTTT. Encoded protein: CASSQGVPLETGNQPQHF.

The chain links TRBV7-2 to TRBJ2-1; no firm D call. Germline-derived CDR1 and CDR2 are SGHTA and FQGNSA. The CDR3 has 13 amino acids. V was shortened by 7 bases and J by 5 bases, with 12 bases between the two germline ends. CDR3 in DNA: TGTGCCAGCACCTACCGGCAAAACAATGAGCAGTTCTTC. Translated: CASTYRQNNEQFF.

This chain links TRBV5-1 with TRBJ1-2; 7 bases map to TRBD1. This CDR3 is 14 amino acids long. V gave up 4 bases and J gave up 4 bases; unmatched junction bases: 7. CDR1 SGHRS and CDR2 YFSETQ come from the germline V gene. The CDR3 protein is CASSQLQGTYGYTF. The CDR3 DNA sequence: TGCGCCAGCAGCCAACTACAGGGGACCTATGGCTACACCTTC.

This clonotype has only a few counts. The chain links TRBV5-1 to TRBJ2-3; the D call may be TRBD1 or TRBD2 (5 bases each). The germline V gene has CDR1 SGHRS and CDR2 YFSETQ. This CDR3 comprises 18 residues. V was pared by 2 bases and J by 0 bases, with 19 bases between. CDR3 sequence reads: CASSLIGTGILSTDTQYF. In nucleotides, the CDR3 is TGCGCCAGCAGCTTAATTGGGACGGGAATCCTTAGCACAGATACGCAGTATTTT.

This clonotype was seen only a few times. V is TRBV20-1 and J is TRBJ2-7, with D unresolved. Germline-derived CDR1 and CDR2 are DFQATT and SNEGSKA (reference sequence). There are 15 residues in the CDR3. Deletions cut 3 bases from V and 1 base from J, with 16 bases between. As DNA, the CDR3 is TGCAGTGCTAGGATTCCCGAAAAGGGTTCCTACGAGCAGTACTTC. The encoded protein is CSARIPEKGSYEQYF.